The 4 T cell receptor beta chains below come from one sample, sequenced in a study of PD-1 blockade in classical Hodgkin lymphoma. The assay was immunoSEQ multiplex PCR, and TCRdb's table has in-frame clones only and misses some. Of tens of thousands of clones listed, around nine tenths were seen once; the top ten hold roughly a tenth. Each of the patients experienced relapse following autologous stem cell transplantation, and their brentuximab vedotin exposure differed. Sequencing was performed on peripheral blood mononuclear cells (PBMCs), taken at baseline. The receptors were sampled from a human donor with classical Hodgkin lymphoma.

This clone was counted a single time. V gene TRBV14 combines with J gene TRBJ2-5, with TRBD2 identical over 8 bases. V lost 0 bases to trimming and J lost 3 bases; unmatched junction nucleotides: 6. The CDR3 extends over 16 amino acids. Germline lookup yields CDR1 SGHDN and CDR2 FVKESK. In DNA, the CDR3 is TGTGCCAGCAGCCAAGATCAAGCGGGAGAGGAAGAGACCCAGTACTTC. Its protein is CASSQDQAGEEETQYF.

J is TRBJ2-5 and V is TRBV6-1; 8 bases agree with TRBD1. V shed 1 base and J 5 bases; nucleotides not matched to a gene: 3. Germline loops: CDR1 MNHNS, CDR2 SASEGT. The length of the CDR3 is 14 residues. The CDR3 nucleotides are TGTGCCAGCAGTGAAGGGACAGGGAGGGAGACCCAGTACTTC. Its translation: CASSEGTGRETQYF.

CDR3 protein: CASSLVGRMQYF. The CDR3 region has the DNA TGTGCCAGCAGCTTAGTCGGGCGTATGCAGTACTTC. V usage is TRBV7-2 and J usage is TRBJ2-7; D remains ambiguous. The CDR3 sequence is 12 residues long. CDR1 and CDR2 from the germline V gene are SGHTA and FQGNSA. V shed 1 base and J shed 9 bases, with 10 bases lying between them.

This chain connects TRBV5-4 to TRBJ2-5; D is uncertain. Between the trimmed V and J ends, which lost 4 bases and 1 base, there was a span of 5 bases. Per germline, CDR1 SGHNT and CDR2 YYREEE (reference sequence). The CDR3 totals 12 residues. The CDR3 loop is CASSLAQETQYF. As DNA, the CDR3 is TGTGCCAGCAGCCTGGCCCAAGAGACCCAGTACTTC. Supplemented by reference TRBV5-4 and TRBJ2-5, the full variable domain reads ETGVTQSPTHLIKTRGQQVTLRCSSQSGHNTVSWYQQALGQGPQFIFQYYREEENGRGNFPPRFSGLQFPNYSSELNVNALELDDSALYLCASSLAQETQYFGPGTRLLVL.